This T cell receptor beta chain appears in the sequencing data of a study of OX40 agonist ivuxolimab in advanced cancers. For the study in its entirety: Ivuxolimab was an agonistic, fully human IgG2 monoclonal antibody directed against OX40 (CD134), a costimulatory receptor. Intravenous ivuxolimab was administered to patients every 2 weeks at six dose levels: 0.01, 0.1, 0.3, 1.5, 3 and 10 mg/kg. Of the roughly 51 dose-escalation patients, hepatocellular carcinoma was present in around 20, melanoma in around 15, renal cell carcinoma in 9 and head and neck cancer in 9. In the dose-escalation cohort, 82.7% of patients were male, and the mean age was roughly 60 years, with a range of 23 to 79. Patients were allowed to have had prior anti-PD-1, anti-PD-L1 or anti-CTLA-4 therapy, and approximately 40% of the dose-escalation patients had been treated with checkpoint inhibitors. Partial responses occurred in three dose-escalation patients: two with cutaneous melanoma and one with hepatocellular carcinoma. The point of sequencing TCRbeta in the periphery was to test whether ivuxolimab changed TCR sequence diversity and drove clonal T-cell expansion. The paper describes the monotherapy dose-escalation part (N ≈ 51 patients) of the phase I trial of ivuxolimab.

Relative to germline, V is 0 bases shorter and J is 1 base shorter, with 10 bases between their ends. CDR1 and CDR2 are drawn from the germline V gene (reference sequence): MNHNY, SVGAGI. Inclusive of the bounding cysteine and phenylalanine, the CDR3 is 16 residues long. Left in the record is the CDR3 DNA by itself, 48 bases read in frame from the first base. The investigation overall reported the following: The antigen specificity of the peripheral T cells that underwent clonal expansion was not determined. On average, CD8+ T cells showed more expanded clones than CD4+ T cells after ivuxolimab. In the 0.1-3.0 mg/kg groups, partial responders were among the patients with the lowest normalized peripheral clonal expansion, particularly in CD8+ T cells. Low levels of normalized T-cell clonal expansion were also shown by some nonresponding patients. At doses of 0.1 to 3.0 mg/kg, clonal expansion of both CD4+ and CD8+ T cells in blood was seen between baseline and week 6.

The trial excluded patients who had a history of autoimmune disease or who were on systemic immunosuppression. Peripheral blood for TCR sequencing was collected from all dose cohorts at baseline, on cycle 4 day 1, and on cycle 7 day 1. Samples came from an open-label, multicenter, first-in-human phase I dose-escalation trial of ivuxolimab. Adults with locally advanced or metastatic melanoma, renal cell carcinoma, hepatocellular carcinoma or head and neck squamous cell carcinoma were enrolled in the trial. Before TCR sequencing, CD4+ and CD8+ T cells were separately sorted from peripheral blood. Concerning this clone: The antigen it recognizes is unknown. The input lacks base qualities; no much larger clone sits a single base away.

For sequencing of the TCRbeta CDR3 region, genomic DNA was extracted from the sorted cells. The immunoSEQ Assay was used to sequence the TCRbeta CDR3 regions. TCRdb limited this immuneACCESS table to in-frame rearrangements with V and J called. A share of clones is missing; checked studies link under half to unresolved V genes, and the rest is unexplained. In all, the sample holds 100,000 to 140,000 clones, and approximately 90% of those were seen once. The ten top clones hold approximately 1.3% of the sample. Recombination connected TRBV6-6 to TRBJ1-3; the D gene is perhaps TRBD1, from 6 matching bases. Sequencing used CD4+ or CD8+ T cells sorted from blood, obtained in a trial of the OX40 agonist ivuxolimab. The receptor's source is an adult with an advanced solid tumor such as melanoma, head and neck, liver or kidney cancer. The CDR3 region: CASSYSSGQSGNTIYF. The nucleotide sequence is given as TGTGCCAGCAGTTACTCCTCTGGACAGTCTGGAAACACCATATATTTT.